These T cell receptor beta chains were read from a single sample in a study of regulatory T cells in long-lasting Graves disease. TCRdb recomputed calls from the multiplex PCR reads with MiXCR, one row per CDR3 protein. The repertoire holds roughly 500,000 distinct CDR3 sequences, with 12% as singletons. The same data also contributed to another study, on T cells in Graves' hyperthyroidism and ophthalmopathy.

The sequences come from peripheral blood mononuclear cells (PBMCs), collected at new diagnosis, from a patient treated with antithyroid drugs. These receptors came from a woman in her twenties or thirties with Graves disease. Both conserved end residues are part of each CDR3. Each record gives: clone size, J gene, V gene, CDR3 protein. Clone size, where shown, is once, few, many, or a class for clones that have expanded.

size: many; J: TRBJ1-6; V: TRBV28; CDR3: CASSSFIWTADNSPLHF
size: NA; J: TRBJ2-3; V: TRBV4-3; CDR3: CASSQGGGSATDTQYF
size: NA; J: TRBJ1-1; V: TRBV4-1; CDR3: CASSQGTWDSYTEAFF
size: many; J: TRBJ2-7; V: TRBV20-1; CDR3: CSARDRGFYEQYF
size: many; J: TRBJ1-1; V: TRBV28; CDR3: CASLVRVNTEAFF
size: few; J: TRBJ2-1; V: TRBV7-2; CDR3: CASSFPSYNEQFF
size: many; J: TRBJ2-7; V: TRBV2; CDR3: CASRRETLSREQYF
size: many; J: TRBJ2-7; V: TRBV6-5; CDR3: CASSWAGGYEQYF
size: many; J: TRBJ2-2; V: TRBV11-2; CDR3: CASSWDRGAAGELFF
size: many; J: TRBJ2-3; V: TRBV20-1; CDR3: CSADTSAYTDTQYF
size: many; J: TRBJ2-3; V: TRBV11-3; CDR3: CASSLRIGDTQYF